Below, 15 T cell receptor beta chains from the same sample are listed, as sequenced in a study of T cells in Graves' hyperthyroidism and ophthalmopathy. TCR beta CDR3 regions were amplified from RNA transcripts. The HTBI primer set was used in a first-round RT-PCR of the TCR CDR3. TCRdb called the multiplex PCR reads again in MiXCR, with one record for every CDR3 protein. This repertoire shows over 500,000 distinct CDR3 sequences, more than 15% found once; its top ten account for around 17%. The sample consisted of blood. These receptors all come from a woman between 18 and 29 years old with Graves' ophthalmopathy.

This clonotype has only a few counts. V is TRBV20-1 and J is TRBJ2-5; D remains ambiguous. The CDR3 spans 12 residues. V dropped 0 bases and J dropped 4 bases, with 6 bases sitting between them. Germline values: CDR1 DFQATT, CDR2 SNEGSKA (reference sequence). The CDR3 DNA is TGCAGTGCTAGAGAGCCCGGAGAGACCCAGTACTTC. Translated, it gives CSAREPGETQYF.

This clonotype was observed at least ten times. V and J are TRBV27 and TRBJ2-7, with D tentatively TRBD1 (6 bases). This CDR3 region has 15 residues. V was shortened by 3 bases and J by 3 bases, with 15 bases between the two germline ends. CDR1 is MNHEY and CDR2 is SMNVEV in the germline V gene (reference sequence). The CDR3, as DNA: TGTGCCAGCAGTTTTAAGGGGGTCAGGGGCTACGAGCAGTACTTC. As protein: CASSFKGVRGYEQYF.

This clonotype was found a few times. The chain recombines TRBV6-1 with TRBJ2-3, with D hard to call. Germline assignment: CDR1 MNHNS and CDR2 SASEGT. The CDR3 consists of 13 residues. V lost 4 bases and J lost 4, with 9 bases in between. CDR3 sequence (DNA): TGTGCCAGCAGTGTGGGGTTGCCAGATACGCAGTATTTT. Its protein is CASSVGLPDTQYF.

The chain has TRBV6-1 and TRBJ2-3; 14 positions match TRBD2. V trimming: 5 bases; J trimming: 1 base; junction bases outside the gene matches: 8. The CDR3 runs to 18 residues. Germline lookup yields CDR1 MNHNS and CDR2 SASEGT. The CDR3 nucleotides are TGTGCCAGCAGTCTGGGGACTAGCGGGAGTCCTGGCACAGATACGCAGTATTTT. This sequence encodes CASSLGTSGSPGTDTQYF.

The V and J genes are TRBV6-1 and TRBJ2-4; 8 nucleotides agree with TRBD1. The V gene end was trimmed by 8 bases and the J gene end by 0 bases; junction bases not matched to a gene: 6. Germline V gene sequence: CDR1 MNHNS, CDR2 SASEGT. The CDR3 is made up of 15 amino acids. The CDR3 DNA sequence: TGTGCCAGCTCGGACAGGGAGGTAGCCAAAAACATTCAGTACTTC. This codes for CASSDREVAKNIQYF.

The J gene is TRBJ1-5, the V gene TRBV19; D is ambiguous. The germline gives CDR1 LNHDA, CDR2 SQIVND (reference sequence). This CDR3 contains 15 residues. V was shortened by 3 bases and J by 2 bases, with 11 bases between the two germline ends. CDR3 in DNA: TGTGCCAGTAGTATTTTACACCAGGGCAATCAGCCCCAGCATTTT. Protein sequence: CASSILHQGNQPQHF.

Only a few counts were recorded for this clonotype. V and J are TRBV6-2 or TRBV6-3 and TRBJ2-5, with 14 bases fitting TRBD2. CDR1 MNHEY and CDR2 SVGEGT come from the germline V gene. This CDR3 is built from 17 residues. V lost 4 bases to trimming and J lost 4 bases; unmatched junction nucleotides: 8. The CDR3 DNA reads TGTGCCAGCAGTTCTGGGACTAGCGGGAGCCTTGTAGAGACCCAGTACTTC. This encodes CASSSGTSGSLVETQYF.

With respect to this clonotype: A single base separates this from a much larger clone, so it may be a read error. V and J are TRBV2 and TRBJ2-1; the match to TRBD2 covers 14 bases. CDR3 length equals 19 residues. CDR1 and CDR2 from the germline V gene are SNHLY and FYNNEI. Losses at the gene ends were 6 bases for V and 2 bases for J; bases not matched to a gene: 12. CDR3 sequence: CASSWAGTSGGDPYNEQFF. The CDR3 bases are TGTGCCAGCAGCTGGGCCGGGACTAGCGGGGGAGATCCCTACAATGAGCAGTTCTTC. The whole variable domain, remainder taken from reference TRBV2 and TRBJ2-1, is EPEVTQTPSHQVTQMGQEVILRCVPISNHLYFYWYRQILGQKVEFLVSFYNNEISEKSEIFDDQFSVERPDGSNFTLKIRSTKLEDSAMYFCASSWAGTSGGDPYNEQFFGPGTRLTVL.

This sequence joins TRBV18 and TRBJ1-6, with no clear D. V shed 3 bases and J shed 0 bases, with 9 bases lying between them. The CDR3 runs to 16 residues. Germline CDR1 KGHSH, CDR2 LQKENI. This CDR3 reads CASSPETSSYNSPLHF. The CDR3 DNA is TGTGCCAGCTCACCGGAGACCAGCTCCTATAATTCACCCCTCCACTTT.

This clonotype was counted ten times or more. The chain combines TRBV5-1 with TRBJ1-1, with D unclear. CDR1 is SGHRS, CDR2 YFSETQ, per germline. CDR3 length: 15 residues. Between the trimmed V and J ends, which lost 0 bases and 0 bases, there was a span of 9 bases. The CDR3 bases are TGCGCCAGCAGCTTGGTTGTGGGCCTGAACACTGAAGCTTTCTTT. This gives the protein CASSLVVGLNTEAFF.

In this sample, this clonotype turned up many times. This chain uses TRBV20-1 with TRBJ1-1; D may be TRBD1 (6 bases). The CDR3 sequence is 14 residues long. Per the germline V gene, CDR1 is DFQATT and CDR2 is SNEGSKA (reference sequence). V was cut by 2 bases and J by 3 bases, with 13 bases left in between. CDR3 in amino acids: CSARKRGVDTEAFF. DNA of the CDR3: TGCAGTGCTAGAAAAAGGGGGGTTGACACTGAAGCTTTCTTT.

In this sample, this clonotype turned up many times. CDR3 coding DNA: TGTGCCACCAGCAGAGGACTAGCGGGAGGGCCAGAGACCCAGTACTTC. As protein: CATSRGLAGGPETQYF. The chain carries TRBV15 and TRBJ2-5; 14 positions match TRBD2. The CDR3 contains 16 residues. Trimming took 1 base from V and 4 from J; bases not matched to a gene: 2. Germline CDR1 and CDR2: LNHNV and YYDKDF (reference sequence).

This clonotype was detected ten times or more. The gene calls are TRBV2 and TRBJ2-1; 11 bases map to TRBD2. With V trimmed by 10 bases and J by 8 bases, 13 bases remained unmatched. Germline V lookup: CDR1 SNHLY, CDR2 FYNNEI. This CDR3 has 15 residues. The CDR3 sequence: CATDPGLAGSYEQFF. In nucleotides, the CDR3 is TGTGCCACCGATCCCGGACTAGCGGGTAGCTATGAGCAGTTCTTC.

This clonotype was counted many times. The chain is built from TRBV18 and TRBJ2-5; TRBD2 agrees at 7 bases. The CDR3 covers 13 residues. The ends lost 3 bases at V and 4 bases at J; junction bases unmatched: 2. Germline assignment: CDR1 KGHSH and CDR2 LQKENI. CDR3 sequence: CASSPGLGETQYF. DNA of the CDR3: TGTGCCAGCTCACCTGGACTAGGAGAGACCCAGTACTTC. The full variable domain, rest sourced from reference TRBV18 and TRBJ2-5, is NAGVMQNPRHLVRRRGQEARLRCSPMKGHSHVYWYRQLPEEGLKFMVYLQKENIIDESGMPKERFSAEFPKEGPSILRIQQVVRGDSAAYFCASSPGLGETQYFGPGTRLLVL.

This clonotype was seen ten or more times. V usage is TRBV13 and J usage is TRBJ1-1, with a possible D match to TRBD1 (5 bases). Germline values: CDR1 PRHDT, CDR2 FYEKMQ (reference sequence). The CDR3 consists of 16 residues. V was cut by 2 bases and J by 8 bases, with 21 bases left in between. The CDR3 coding sequence is TGTGCCAGCAGCTTAACGCCCGGGGGGGTTAATAGGGAAGCTTTCTTT. As protein: CASSLTPGGVNREAFF.